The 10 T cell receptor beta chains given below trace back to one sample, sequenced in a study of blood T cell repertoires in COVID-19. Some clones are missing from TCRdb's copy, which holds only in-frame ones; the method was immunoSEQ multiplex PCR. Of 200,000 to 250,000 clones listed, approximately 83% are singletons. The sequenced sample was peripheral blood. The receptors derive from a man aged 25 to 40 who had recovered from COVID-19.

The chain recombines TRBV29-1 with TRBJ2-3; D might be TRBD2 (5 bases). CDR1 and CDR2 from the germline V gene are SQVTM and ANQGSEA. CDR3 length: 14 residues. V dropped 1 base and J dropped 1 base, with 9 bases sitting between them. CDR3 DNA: TGCAGCGTTGAAGTAGCGCACGGCACAGATACGCAGTATTTT. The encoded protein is CSVEVAHGTDTQYF.

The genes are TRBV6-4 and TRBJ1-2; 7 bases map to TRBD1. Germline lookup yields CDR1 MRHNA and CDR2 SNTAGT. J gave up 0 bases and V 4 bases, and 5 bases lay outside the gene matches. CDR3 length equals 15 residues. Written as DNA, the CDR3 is TGTGCCAGCAGTGGCGGCAGGGGGGCTAACTATGGCTACACCTTC. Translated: CASSGGRGANYGYTF.

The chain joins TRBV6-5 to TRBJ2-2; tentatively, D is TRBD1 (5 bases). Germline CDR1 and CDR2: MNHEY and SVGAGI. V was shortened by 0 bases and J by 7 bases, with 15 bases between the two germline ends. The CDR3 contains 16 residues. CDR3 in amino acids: CASSYSSKGSLGELFF. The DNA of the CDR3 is TGTGCCAGCAGTTACTCGTCGAAGGGGTCTCTCGGGGAGCTGTTTTTT.

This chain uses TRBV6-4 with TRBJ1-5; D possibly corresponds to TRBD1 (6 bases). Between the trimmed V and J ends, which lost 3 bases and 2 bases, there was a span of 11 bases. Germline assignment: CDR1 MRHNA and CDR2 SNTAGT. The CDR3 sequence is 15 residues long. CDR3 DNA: TGTGCCAGCAGTGAATTCCCAGGGGGCAATCAGCCCCAGCATTTT. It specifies CASSEFPGGNQPQHF.

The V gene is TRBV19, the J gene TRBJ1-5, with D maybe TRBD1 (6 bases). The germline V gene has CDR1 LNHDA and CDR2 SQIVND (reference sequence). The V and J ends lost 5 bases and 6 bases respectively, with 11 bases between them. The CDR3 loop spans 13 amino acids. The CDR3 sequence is CASSPGVGQPQHF. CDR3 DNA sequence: TGTGCCAGTAGTCCAGGGGTCGGTCAGCCCCAGCATTTT. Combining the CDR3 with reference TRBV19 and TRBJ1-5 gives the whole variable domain DGGITQSPKYLFRKEGQNVTLSCEQNLNHDAMYWYRQDPGQGLRLIYYSQIVNDFQKGDIAEGYSVSREKKESFPLTVTSAQKNPTAFYLCASSPGVGQPQHFGDGTRLSIL.

The CDR3 bases are TGCAGCGTGCGTGTAACAGATTATCAGCCCCAGCATTTT. Encoded protein: CSVRVTDYQPQHF. The chain carries TRBV29-1 and TRBJ1-5; D ambiguous. Looked up from germline, CDR1 is SQVTM and CDR2 is ANQGSEA. Deletions cut 6 bases from V and 5 bases from J, with 14 bases between. CDR3 length equals 13 residues.

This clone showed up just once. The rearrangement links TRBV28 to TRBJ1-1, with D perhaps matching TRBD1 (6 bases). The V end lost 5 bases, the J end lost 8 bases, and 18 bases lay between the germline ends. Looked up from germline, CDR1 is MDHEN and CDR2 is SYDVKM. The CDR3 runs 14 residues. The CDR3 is CASSPTGQGKEAFF. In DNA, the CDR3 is TGTGCCAGCAGTCCGACGGGTCAGGGGAAAGAAGCTTTCTTT.

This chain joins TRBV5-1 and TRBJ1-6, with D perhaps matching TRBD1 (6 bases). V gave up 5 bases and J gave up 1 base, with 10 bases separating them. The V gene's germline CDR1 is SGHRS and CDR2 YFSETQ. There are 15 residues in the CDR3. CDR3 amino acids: CASSRDRSYNSPLHF. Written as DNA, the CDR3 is TGCGCCAGCAGTCGCGACAGGTCCTATAATTCACCCCTCCACTTT.

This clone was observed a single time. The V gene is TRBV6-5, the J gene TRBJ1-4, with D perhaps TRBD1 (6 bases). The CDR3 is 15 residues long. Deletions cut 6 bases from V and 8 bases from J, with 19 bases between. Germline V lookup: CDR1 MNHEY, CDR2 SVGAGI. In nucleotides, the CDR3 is TGTGCCAGCAGAGGGGGACGTTCGTTAAAAGAAAAACTGTTTTTT. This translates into CASRGGRSLKEKLFF.

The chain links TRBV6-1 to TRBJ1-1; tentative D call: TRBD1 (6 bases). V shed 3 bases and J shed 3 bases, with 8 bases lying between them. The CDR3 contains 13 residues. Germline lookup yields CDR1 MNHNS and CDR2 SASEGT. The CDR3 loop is CASSEGAHTEAFF. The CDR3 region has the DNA TGTGCCAGCAGTGAGGGGGCGCACACTGAAGCTTTCTTT.